This T cell receptor (beta chain) was obtained from a study of immune characterization of retroperitoneal liposarcoma (dated by TCRdb to the late 2010s). Receptors were amplified or captured by PCR. These reads were obtained on a NextSeq 500. TCRdb redid the processing of the public reads, applying fastp at Q25 and MiXCR, and retained in-frame beta chains. Rows matching on CDR3 protein sequence are summarized as one entry with the most common DNA and genes. The sample data list 2,500 or so distinct CDR3 sequences, and 30% to 45% of these were observed just once. Around 25% of the sample is held by the ten biggest clonotypes. Points on this clonotype: Its antigen is currently not known. Base qualities were left out, and no much larger clone turns up one base away.

The CDR3, cysteine through phenylalanine, is 15 amino acids long. Only CDR3 DNA remains: 45 bases, in frame from the first base. A distance of 14 bases separates the germline ends of V and J, which lose 1 base and 5 bases respectively. The germline V gene specifies WSHSY as CDR1 and SAAADI as CDR2. Sequenced material: tumor tissue. The origin of this receptor is a male donor with retroperitoneal liposarcoma. The chain uses TRBV10-2 and TRBJ1-1; no D gene is confidently identified. The DNA sequence reads TGCGCCAGCAGTGAGTTTCTGGGATGGGGTACTGAAGCTTTCTTT. It encodes CASSEFLGWGTEAFF.